A selection of T cell receptor beta chains follows, all from one sample in a study of T cell changes during pregnancy in multiple sclerosis. Measured with immunoSEQ multiplex PCR; TCRdb has only the in-frame clones, and not every one. The data show more than 9,000 clones, with roughly 90% seen just once and approximately 5.1% held by the top ten. Here the sequenced sample was CD8+ T cells from peripheral blood mononuclear cells, taken in the first trimester of pregnancy. All receptors derive from a female donor in good health, enrolled as a control in a pregnancy study. CDR3s include the opening cysteine and the closing phenylalanine or tryptophan. A D gene is named only where the DNA matches it firmly. Clone size is not always given. Where it is, it says once, few, many or a class for expanded clones.

v_call: TRBV11-1
j_call: TRBJ2-7
d_call: .
clone_size: .
cdr3_nt: TGTGCCAGCAGCCCCCGGGGACATTCCTACGAGCAGTACTTC
cdr3_aa: CASSPRGHSYEQYF

v_call: TRBV6-6
j_call: TRBJ2-3
d_call: .
clone_size: .
cdr3_nt: TGTGCCAGCAGTACCCCGGGGAGGGGGGGGTCAGCGCAGTATTTT
cdr3_aa: CASSTPGRGGSAQYF

v_call: TRBV13
j_call: TRBJ2-1
d_call: .
clone_size: .
cdr3_nt: TGTGCCAGCAGCCGCCGGGGGATGGGAGGCGATGAGCAGTTCTTC
cdr3_aa: CASSRRGMGGDEQFF

v_call: TRBV11-2
j_call: TRBJ2-2
d_call: TRBD1
clone_size: .
cdr3_nt: TGTGCCAGCAGCTTAGAAGACAGGGGTGACGGGGAGCTGTTTTTT
cdr3_aa: CASSLEDRGDGELFF

v_call: TRBV5-1
j_call: TRBJ1-3
d_call: TRBD1
clone_size: .
cdr3_nt: TGCGCCAGCAGCACATCGGGACAGGGGGAAAACACCATATATTTT
cdr3_aa: CASSTSGQGENTIYF

v_call: TRBV19
j_call: TRBJ2-5
d_call: TRBD2
clone_size: .
cdr3_nt: TGTGCCAGTAGGATTAGCGGGCTCGAGACCCAGTACTTC
cdr3_aa: CASRISGLETQYF

v_call: TRBV7-9
j_call: TRBJ1-3
d_call: .
clone_size: .
cdr3_nt: TGTGCCAGCAGCTTACCGGAGAGAGAGGGGGTCTCTGGAAACACCATATATTTT
cdr3_aa: CASSLPEREGVSGNTIYF

v_call: TRBV25-1
j_call: TRBJ1-2
d_call: TRBD1
clone_size: once
cdr3_nt: TGTGCCAGCAGTGAAAACAGGGGTGCGGTTTATGGCTACACCTTC
cdr3_aa: CASSENRGAVYGYTF

v_call: TRBV30
j_call: TRBJ2-1
d_call: TRBD2
clone_size: .
cdr3_nt: TGTGCCTGGAGTGAGTGGACTAGCGGGGCCAATGAGCAGTTCTTC
cdr3_aa: CAWSEWTSGANEQFF

v_call: TRBV29-1
j_call: TRBJ1-2
d_call: TRBD1
clone_size: .
cdr3_nt: TGCAGCGTTGAAAGTGAAGACAGGGGAGACGGCTACACCTTC
cdr3_aa: CSVESEDRGDGYTF

v_call: TRBV2
j_call: TRBJ1-2
d_call: TRBD1
clone_size: .
cdr3_nt: TGTGCCAGCAGCGAATCCATCCGGGACAGGATCAACTATGGCTACACCTTC
cdr3_aa: CASSESIRDRINYGYTF

v_call: TRBV7-8
j_call: TRBJ2-7
d_call: TRBD2
clone_size: .
cdr3_nt: TGTGCCAGCAGCTTAGCCCCCGAATGGCGGGGGGCTTACGAGCAGTACTTC
cdr3_aa: CASSLAPEWRGAYEQYF

v_call: TRBV27
j_call: TRBJ1-5
d_call: .
clone_size: .
cdr3_nt: TGTGCCAGCAGTTTCTCCGGGGATCAGCCCCAGCATTTT
cdr3_aa: CASSFSGDQPQHF

v_call: TRBV11-1
j_call: TRBJ1-2
d_call: .
clone_size: .
cdr3_nt: TGTGCCAGCAGCTCGGACAGCACTAACTATGGCTACACCTTC
cdr3_aa: CASSSDSTNYGYTF

v_call: TRBV5-6
j_call: TRBJ1-5
d_call: TRBD1
clone_size: .
cdr3_nt: TGTGCCAGCAGCGCCCGGACAGGGTATCAGCCCCAGCATTTT
cdr3_aa: CASSARTGYQPQHF

v_call: TRBV6-5
j_call: TRBJ2-1
d_call: .
clone_size: .
cdr3_nt: TGTGCCAGCAGTTACTCCAACTATGAAGAGCAGTTCTTC
cdr3_aa: CASSYSNYEEQFF

v_call: TRBV19
j_call: TRBJ1-2
d_call: .
clone_size: .
cdr3_nt: TGTGCCAGTAGACCCACTGAGCAGGTTGGCTACACCTTC
cdr3_aa: CASRPTEQVGYTF

v_call: TRBV11-2
j_call: TRBJ2-7
d_call: .
clone_size: .
cdr3_nt: TGTGCCAGCAGTCATACTACCCAGACAGGCTACGAGCAGTACTTC
cdr3_aa: CASSHTTQTGYEQYF

v_call: TRBV19
j_call: TRBJ1-2
d_call: .
clone_size: .
cdr3_nt: TGTGCCAGTCGATGGGCAGGGAATGGCTACACCTTC
cdr3_aa: CASRWAGNGYTF

v_call: TRBV13
j_call: TRBJ2-3
d_call: TRBD2
clone_size: .
cdr3_nt: TGTGCCAGCAGCTTAGGAGGTCTAGCGGGGGGGTTTCTCACAGATACGCAGTATTTT
cdr3_aa: CASSLGGLAGGFLTDTQYF

v_call: TRBV5-1
j_call: TRBJ2-2
d_call: TRBD1
clone_size: .
cdr3_nt: TGCGCCAGCAGCGGCGGGACAGGGGTTTCCGGGGAGCTGTTTTTT
cdr3_aa: CASSGGTGVSGELFF

v_call: TRBV27
j_call: TRBJ1-4
d_call: .
clone_size: .
cdr3_nt: TGTGCCAGCAGTTCCGCCGGGACACATGCAACTAATGAAAAACTGTTTTTT
cdr3_aa: CASSSAGTHATNEKLFF

v_call: TRBV4-1
j_call: TRBJ1-5
d_call: TRBD1
clone_size: .
cdr3_nt: TGCGCCAGCAGTCAACTGACAGGGAATCAGCCCCAGCATTTT
cdr3_aa: CASSQLTGNQPQHF

v_call: TRBV9
j_call: TRBJ2-1
d_call: TRBD2
clone_size: .
cdr3_nt: TGTGCCAGCAGCGTAGGTGGGCTAGCGGGGGGGCCAGGCAATGAGCAGTTCTTC
cdr3_aa: CASSVGGLAGGPGNEQFF

v_call: TRBV4-2
j_call: TRBJ2-3
d_call: TRBD2
clone_size: .
cdr3_nt: TGTGCCAGCAGCCAAGAATTAGCGGGGGGGGCAGATACGCAGTATTTT
cdr3_aa: CASSQELAGGADTQYF

v_call: TRBV6-4
j_call: TRBJ2-3
d_call: TRBD2
clone_size: .
cdr3_nt: TGTGCCAGCAGTGAGCGGGGGGCCACAGATACGCAGTATTTT
cdr3_aa: CASSERGATDTQYF

v_call: TRBV7-2
j_call: TRBJ2-3
d_call: TRBD2
clone_size: .
cdr3_nt: TGTGCCAGCAGCTTAGCGGGGACTAGCGGGGGAATATTCACCCATACGCAGTATTTT
cdr3_aa: CASSLAGTSGGIFTHTQYF

v_call: TRBV9
j_call: TRBJ2-1
d_call: TRBD2
clone_size: .
cdr3_nt: TGTGCCAGCAGCGTAACGGGGGGGAGCTACAATGAGCAGTTCTTC
cdr3_aa: CASSVTGGSYNEQFF

v_call: TRBV4-1
j_call: TRBJ2-1
d_call: TRBD2
clone_size: .
cdr3_nt: TGCGCCAGCAGCCCCCAGCGGGGGGACCCTCCTCGGGAGCAGTTCTTC
cdr3_aa: CASSPQRGDPPREQFF

v_call: TRBV7-9
j_call: TRBJ1-5
d_call: TRBD1
clone_size: .
cdr3_nt: TGTGCCAGCAGCTCCACAGGGGAGAATCAGCCCCAGCATTTT
cdr3_aa: CASSSTGENQPQHF

v_call: TRBV6-4
j_call: TRBJ2-3
d_call: TRBD2
clone_size: .
cdr3_nt: TGTGCCAGCAGTGACTCTAGCGGGGGCACAGATACGCAGTATTTT
cdr3_aa: CASSDSSGGTDTQYF

v_call: TRBV7-6
j_call: TRBJ1-1
d_call: .
clone_size: .
cdr3_nt: TGTGCCAGCAGCTTAGGTTACGGGAACACTGAAGCTTTCTTT
cdr3_aa: CASSLGYGNTEAFF

v_call: TRBV7-9
j_call: TRBJ2-7
d_call: .
clone_size: .
cdr3_nt: TGTGCCAGCAGCCCCCCCGGGTACGAGCAGTACTTC
cdr3_aa: CASSPPGYEQYF

v_call: TRBV9
j_call: TRBJ1-4
d_call: .
clone_size: .
cdr3_nt: TGTGCCAGCAGCGTAGAAAGTGGGGGAGGAGAAAAACTGTTTTTT
cdr3_aa: CASSVESGGGEKLFF

v_call: TRBV11-3
j_call: TRBJ2-3
d_call: TRBD2
clone_size: .
cdr3_nt: TGTGCCAGCAGCTTAGGCGGGGGGGCCACAGATACGCAGTATTTT
cdr3_aa: CASSLGGGATDTQYF

v_call: TRBV7-2
j_call: TRBJ2-7
d_call: TRBD1
clone_size: .
cdr3_nt: TGTGCCAGCAGCACCCGACAGGGTAGTGAGCAGTACTTC
cdr3_aa: CASSTRQGSEQYF

v_call: TRBV4-2
j_call: TRBJ1-2
d_call: TRBD1
clone_size: medium-sized
cdr3_nt: TGTGCCAGCAGCCAAGATACGGGACAGGGGAGCTATGGCTACACCTTC
cdr3_aa: CASSQDTGQGSYGYTF

v_call: TRBV6-1
j_call: TRBJ2-5
d_call: TRBD2
clone_size: .
cdr3_nt: TGTGCCAGCAGTGAGGCTAGCGGGGGACAAGAGACCCAGTACTTC
cdr3_aa: CASSEASGGQETQYF

v_call: TRBV6-5
j_call: TRBJ1-4
d_call: .
clone_size: .
cdr3_nt: TGTGCCAGCAGTTACAGCTATAATGAAAAACTGTTTTTT
cdr3_aa: CASSYSYNEKLFF

v_call: TRBV7-7
j_call: TRBJ2-4
d_call: .
clone_size: .
cdr3_nt: TGTGCTAGCAGCCCCAGGGAACTAGCCAAAAACATTCAGTACTTC
cdr3_aa: CASSPRELAKNIQYF

v_call: TRBV4-1
j_call: TRBJ2-2
d_call: .
clone_size: .
cdr3_nt: TGCGCCAGCAGCCAAGTGACAACCACCGGGGAGCTGTTTTTT
cdr3_aa: CASSQVTTTGELFF

v_call: TRBV5-6
j_call: TRBJ1-1
d_call: .
clone_size: .
cdr3_nt: TGTGCCAGCAGCTTCGGGCAGGGGATCGCTGAAGCTTTCTTT
cdr3_aa: CASSFGQGIAEAFF

v_call: TRBV4-3
j_call: TRBJ1-4
d_call: .
clone_size: .
cdr3_nt: TGCGCCAGCAGCCAAGAGGTCCAGGGTGGGGAAAAACTGTTTTTT
cdr3_aa: CASSQEVQGGEKLFF

v_call: TRBV6-4
j_call: TRBJ2-3
d_call: TRBD2
clone_size: .
cdr3_nt: TGTGCCAGCAGTGACTCGATCGGCGGGGGGGGGACAGATACGCAGTATTTT
cdr3_aa: CASSDSIGGGGTDTQYF

v_call: TRBV4-3
j_call: TRBJ2-1
d_call: .
clone_size: .
cdr3_nt: TGCGCCAGCAGCCAAGATAGAGTTGGTGAGCAGTTCTTC
cdr3_aa: CASSQDRVGEQFF

v_call: TRBV6-4
j_call: TRBJ1-5
d_call: TRBD1
clone_size: .
cdr3_nt: TGTGCCAGCAGCCGGGACAGTTATCAGCCCCAGCATTTT
cdr3_aa: CASSRDSYQPQHF

v_call: TRBV2
j_call: TRBJ1-2
d_call: .
clone_size: .
cdr3_nt: TGTGCCAGCAGTGAAGCGCTTCTTCTAGGAACAGGGTTTAACTATGGCTACACCTTC
cdr3_aa: CASSEALLLGTGFNYGYTF

v_call: TRBV4-3
j_call: TRBJ2-1
d_call: .
clone_size: .
cdr3_nt: TGCGCCAGCAGCGAGACAGACCAACCCTACAATGAGCAGTTCTTC
cdr3_aa: CASSETDQPYNEQFF

v_call: TRBV23-1
j_call: TRBJ1-1
d_call: TRBD1
clone_size: .
cdr3_nt: TGCGCCAGCAGTGGGGGGATCAGGGGGGCTGAAGCTTTCTTT
cdr3_aa: CASSGGIRGAEAFF

v_call: TRBV7-9
j_call: TRBJ2-7
d_call: TRBD2
clone_size: .
cdr3_nt: TGTGCCAGCAGCCAACCCGGGACTAGCGGGGGGGAACCCTACGAGCAGTACTTC
cdr3_aa: CASSQPGTSGGEPYEQYF

v_call: TRBV7-8
j_call: TRBJ2-7
d_call: .
clone_size: .
cdr3_nt: TGTGCCAGCAGCTTAGTGTTGGAGGGCCTTCCCTCCTACGAGCAGTACTTC
cdr3_aa: CASSLVLEGLPSYEQYF

v_call: TRBV27
j_call: TRBJ1-2
d_call: TRBD1
clone_size: .
cdr3_nt: TGTGCCAGCGGCTCTGGACAGGGGGCGCGCTTCACCTTC
cdr3_aa: CASGSGQGARFTF

v_call: TRBV5-6
j_call: TRBJ2-1
d_call: TRBD1
clone_size: .
cdr3_nt: TGTGCCAGCAGCTGGGGGACAGGTGGTCTCAATGAGCAGTTCTTC
cdr3_aa: CASSWGTGGLNEQFF

v_call: TRBV5-6
j_call: TRBJ2-7
d_call: .
clone_size: .
cdr3_nt: TGTGCCAGCAGGGACAGTAGGGGCCTACGCGAGCAGTACTTC
cdr3_aa: CASRDSRGLREQYF

v_call: TRBV9
j_call: TRBJ2-5
d_call: TRBD1
clone_size: .
cdr3_nt: TGTGCCAGCAGCCTACAGGGGGCAGGAGAGACCCAGTACTTC
cdr3_aa: CASSLQGAGETQYF

v_call: TRBV2
j_call: TRBJ1-1
d_call: .
clone_size: .
cdr3_nt: TGTGCCAGCAGCGAAAGGGGTTCTGAAGCTTTCTTT
cdr3_aa: CASSERGSEAFF

v_call: TRBV7-8
j_call: TRBJ2-5
d_call: .
clone_size: .
cdr3_nt: TGTGCCAGCAGCTTAGATTCCTTAAAAGAGACCCAGTACTTC
cdr3_aa: CASSLDSLKETQYF

v_call: TRBV6-5
j_call: TRBJ1-2
d_call: .
clone_size: .
cdr3_nt: TGTGCCAGCAGTTACTCGGGCAGTAACTATGGCTACACCTTC
cdr3_aa: CASSYSGSNYGYTF

v_call: TRBV30
j_call: TRBJ1-1
d_call: .
clone_size: few
cdr3_nt: TGTGCCTGGAGTGTACACGACACTGAAGCTTTCTTT
cdr3_aa: CAWSVHDTEAFF